Sequencing of this T cell receptor beta chain was carried out in a study of T-cell memory formation after mild COVID-19. For the study at large: Among the donors, TCR clusters were largely specific to each donor. Findings of the study overall: CD4+ contracting clones lay mainly in CM and EM, CD8+ ones in EMRA. Later expanders leaned CD4+, whereas day 15 to 85 contracting clones were balanced CD4/CD8.

Each CDR3 protein is one row after TCRdb ran MiXCR on the 5' RACE reads. In the table there are approximately 450,000 distinct CDR3 sequences, over 15% of which are singletons. The table lists this clonotype with a few counts. Its target is unknown. This sequence was found in an adult woman who had mild COVID-19 (a few samples of this study predate the infection). Cell type and time point are not known. Sample: PBMCs or a T cell subset sorted from them (not recorded which).

CDR3 region: CASSVQGGILDEQFF. CDR3 coding DNA: TGTGCCAGCAGCGTTCAGGGGGGGATATTAGATGAGCAGTTCTTC. The chain couples TRBV9 to TRBJ2-1; possibly TRBD1 or TRBD2 for D (7 bases each). Between the trimmed V and J ends, which lost 2 bases and 8 bases, there was a span of 17 bases. Germline CDR1 is SGDLS and CDR2 is YYNGEE. CDR3 length equals 15 residues.